Following are 32 T cell receptor beta chains from one sample sequenced in a study of cytomegalovirus exposure and HLA in healthy donors. PCR primers comprised 60 Vbeta and 13 Jbeta primers. Sequencing was performed with immunoSEQ multiplex PCR; in TCRdb, only in-frame clones are kept and a portion is missing. The sample has 55,000 to 75,000 clones; 62% are singletons. Sequencing used PBMCs. Receptor source: a man aged 30-40 years in good health and CMV-seronegative.

Here the CDR3 DNA reads TGTGCCAGCAGCTTAGCCTCGGGATTAGAGACCCAGTACTTC. This sequence encodes CASSLASGLETQYF. The rearrangement links TRBV7-8 to TRBJ2-5; weak D call: TRBD2 (5 bases). Trimming cost V 0 bases and J 4 bases, with 9 bases left between them. CDR3 length equals 14 residues. Germline CDR1 SGHVS, CDR2 FQNEAQ.

The chain couples TRBV5-8 to TRBJ2-3; tentative D call: TRBD2 (5 bases). V was trimmed by 2 bases and J by 6 bases, leaving 13 bases between them. This CDR3 is built from 14 residues. In germline, CDR1 is SGHTS, CDR2 YDEGEE. The CDR3 coding sequence is TGTGCCAGCAGCTTATTGGCGGGTCTGGATACGCAGTATTTT. Amino acid sequence: CASSLLAGLDTQYF.

V usage is TRBV5-1 and J usage is TRBJ1-5; 9 bases map to TRBD1. This CDR3 is 15 amino acids long. V lost 4 bases and J lost 5; bases outside the gene matches: 7. Per the germline V gene, CDR1 is SGHRS and CDR2 is YFSETQ. The CDR3 DNA reads as TGCGCCAGCAGCCGCAATACAGGGGGCGATCAGCCCCAGCATTTT. Translated: CASSRNTGGDQPQHF.

V gene TRBV25-1 combines with J gene TRBJ2-7, with 10 nucleotides matching TRBD2. This CDR3 contains 14 residues. Germline CDR1 and CDR2: MGHDK and SYGVNS. With 4 bases clipped from V and 2 bases from J, the junction kept 2 bases outside the gene matches. The CDR3 loop reads CASSGSGGPYEQYF. CDR3 nucleotides: TGTGCCAGCAGTGGTAGCGGGGGGCCCTACGAGCAGTACTTC.

The chain has TRBV5-1 and TRBJ1-4, with D possibly matching TRBD1 (5 bases). V was pared by 0 bases and J by 4 bases, with 13 bases between. The germline gives CDR1 SGHRS, CDR2 YFSETQ. This CDR3 contains 16 residues. The CDR3 nucleotides read TGCGCCAGCAGCTTGGGTGCCGACAGCCTTAATGAAAAACTGTTTTTT. It codes for CASSLGADSLNEKLFF.

The V gene is TRBV11-2, the J gene TRBJ1-1; D ambiguous. The CDR3 is 13 amino acids. Trimming left V 6 bases short and J 2 bases short, with 10 bases between. Germline lookup yields CDR1 SGHAT and CDR2 FQNNGV. CDR3 sequence (DNA): TGTGCCAGCAGGCTTGGACTAAACACTGAAGCTTTCTTT. This encodes CASRLGLNTEAFF.

The rearrangement links TRBV2 to TRBJ1-1; TRBD1 matches at 8 bases. Germline CDR1 and CDR2: SNHLY and FYNNEI. Trimming took 7 bases from V and 4 from J; bases not matched to a gene: 8. The CDR3 covers 14 residues. Here the CDR3 reads CASKKDREGTEAFF. DNA of the CDR3: TGTGCCAGCAAGAAGGACAGGGAAGGCACTGAAGCTTTCTTT.

The chain carries TRBV9 and TRBJ2-7, with a weak D call TRBD1 (5 bases). V dropped 4 bases and J dropped 0 bases, with 17 bases sitting between them. Germline V CDR1 and CDR2: SGDLS, YYNGEE. This CDR3 contains 16 residues. The CDR3 sequence is CASSSNVRTTSYEQYF. CDR3 sequence (DNA): TGTGCCAGCAGCTCAAACGTCCGGACAACCTCCTACGAGCAGTACTTC.

The J gene is TRBJ2-3, the V gene TRBV27; perhaps TRBD1 as D (6 bases). V lost 0 bases to trimming and J lost 5 bases, with 6 bases between them. There are 13 residues in the CDR3. In germline, CDR1 is MNHEY, CDR2 SMNVEV (reference sequence). The CDR3 DNA is TGTGCCAGCAGTTTATCCAGGGGAGATACGCAGTATTTT. This gives the protein CASSLSRGDTQYF.

This CDR3 is CASSVTVDSNHEQFF. In DNA form, the CDR3 reads TGTGCCAGCAGCGTGACCGTGGACAGCAACCATGAGCAGTTCTTC. The chain is built from TRBV9 and TRBJ2-1; tentatively, D is TRBD1 (6 bases). V lost 2 bases, J lost 8 bases, and 17 bases lay in between. From germline, CDR1 is SGDLS and CDR2 YYNGEE. The length of the CDR3 is 15 residues.

The chain joins TRBV4-2 to TRBJ2-7; 10 bases agree with TRBD1. V lost 4 bases and J lost 5; bases outside the gene matches: 8. CDR1 and CDR2 from the germline V gene are LGHNA and YNFKEQ. This CDR3 region has 15 residues. The CDR3 DNA follows: TGTGCCAGCAGCCCCCCTCGGGACAGGGGCCACGAGCAGTACTTC. Amino acid sequence: CASSPPRDRGHEQYF.

This rearrangement joins TRBV4-2 to TRBJ2-3; unclear D gene. Germline-derived CDR1 and CDR2 are LGHNA and YNFKEQ. This CDR3 contains 12 residues. Trimming pared 0 bases from V and 6 bases from J, leaving 4 bases between. CDR3 bases: TGTGCCAGCAGCCAAGAGAGTGATACGCAGTATTTT. Amino acid sequence: CASSQESDTQYF.

The chain couples TRBV14 to TRBJ1-2; D uncertain. This CDR3 spans 14 amino acids. Trimming cost V 1 base and J 7 bases, with 13 bases left between them. Germline assignment: CDR1 SGHDN and CDR2 FVKESK. As DNA, the CDR3 is TGTGCCAGCAGCCAAGTCCCCACCGGGAGTGGCTACACCTTC. It yields the protein CASSQVPTGSGYTF.

The chain joins TRBV5-4 to TRBJ2-5, with 7 positions matching TRBD2. J was trimmed by 5 bases and V by 4 bases; bases with no gene match: 14. Per the germline V gene, CDR1 is SGHNT and CDR2 is YYREEE (reference sequence). The CDR3 is made up of 16 amino acids. The CDR3 DNA is TGTGCCAGCAGCCCCGGTGGTGCGGGGGAAAGGGAGACCCAGTACTTC. This gives the protein CASSPGGAGERETQYF.

This sequence joins TRBV29-1 and TRBJ1-5; tentatively, D is TRBD1 (5 bases). The V end was cut by 6 bases, the J end by 5 bases, with 17 bases between. The CDR3 covers 14 residues. Germline V CDR1 and CDR2: SQVTM, ANQGSEA. The CDR3 nucleotides read TGCAGCGTCGACCCCAGGGTTAACGATCAGCCCCAGCATTTT. It translates to CSVDPRVNDQPQHF.

Here the CDR3 reads CASSSPPHGGKETQYF. The CDR3 DNA is TGTGCCAGCAGCTCCCCCCCCCATGGAGGGAAAGAGACCCAGTACTTC. The J gene is TRBJ2-5, the V gene TRBV5-4; D is perhaps TRBD2 (6 bases). Germline-derived CDR1 and CDR2 are SGHNT and YYREEE (reference sequence). CDR3 length equals 16 residues. The V and J ends lost 3 bases and 3 bases respectively, with 18 bases between them.

This chain links TRBV10-3 with TRBJ1-6; D remains unclear. V lost 0 bases to trimming and J lost 11 bases, with 8 bases between them. The CDR3 extends over 13 amino acids. Germline CDR1 ENHRY, CDR2 SYGVKD. The CDR3 spells CAISESPEAPLHF. In DNA, the CDR3 is TGTGCCATCAGTGAGTCTCCAGAGGCACCCCTCCACTTT.

The rearrangement uses TRBV6-6 and TRBJ1-6, with a weak D call TRBD1 (6 bases). Trimming took 6 bases from V and 8 from J, leaving 20 bases between them. Germline loops: CDR1 MNHNY, CDR2 SVGAGI (reference sequence). The CDR3 is 16 amino acids. The CDR3 DNA reads as TGTGCCAGCAGCAGAAAGAACAGGGTACCCGATTCACCCCTCCACTTT. Translating gives CASSRKNRVPDSPLHF.

The chain links TRBV6-1 to TRBJ1-2; D not certain. In germline, CDR1 is MNHNS, CDR2 SASEGT. V was cut by 1 base and J by 7 bases, with 16 bases left in between. This CDR3 is 15 amino acids long. The CDR3 sequence: CASSEDLLNLGGYTF. The CDR3, as DNA: TGTGCCAGCAGTGAAGATTTGCTCAACCTAGGTGGCTACACCTTC.

This clone was observed a few times. The chain employs TRBV9 and TRBJ1-2, with a weak D call TRBD1 (5 bases). Trimming took off 4 bases at V and 3 bases at J, with 19 bases between the two ends. There are 16 residues in the CDR3. CDR1 and CDR2 (germline): SGDLS, YYNGEE. The CDR3 reads CASSPFGHQRDYGYTF. The DNA of the CDR3 is TGTGCCAGCAGCCCCTTTGGACACCAAAGGGACTATGGCTACACCTTC.

The genes are TRBV11-3 and TRBJ2-2, with D unresolved. Germline values: CDR1 SGHNT, CDR2 YENEEA. There are 13 residues in the CDR3. V was trimmed by 3 bases and J by 5 bases, leaving 7 bases between them. As DNA, the CDR3 is TGTGCCAGCAGCTTCCCCGGGACCGGGGAGCTGTTTTTT. Protein product: CASSFPGTGELFF.

To note about this clone: One end of the junction fails to match germline, which may point to a read error. This chain links TRBV13 with TRBJ2-7, with D perhaps matching TRBD2 (7 bases). CDR3 size: 13 residues. The germline CDR1 and CDR2 sequences are PRHDT and FYEKMQ (reference sequence). The CDR3 spells CASSLGGAHEQYF. In DNA form, the CDR3 reads TGTGCCAGCAGTTTAGGGGGGGCCCACGAGCAGTACTTC.

This sequence joins TRBV30 and TRBJ2-7; D is possibly TRBD2 (6 bases). Trimming took off 3 bases at V and 5 bases at J, with 17 bases between the two ends. The CDR3 is 14 amino acids. The germline V gene encodes CDR1 GTSNPN and CDR2 SVGIG (reference sequence). The CDR3 is CAWRGPGVIHEQYF. As DNA, the CDR3 is TGTGCCTGGAGGGGTCCGGGGGTGATCCACGAGCAGTACTTC.

Concerning this clone: This CDR3 is also generated by other DNA sequences in the sample. The chain couples TRBV6-4 to TRBJ1-2; TRBD1 is a possible D gene (5 bases). The CDR3 totals 14 residues. V was clipped by 6 bases and J by 2 bases, with 13 bases between them. Germline lookup yields CDR1 MRHNA and CDR2 SNTAGT. The CDR3 here is CASRPTGGNYGYTF. The DNA of the CDR3 is TGTGCCAGCAGGCCGACGGGGGGGAACTATGGCTACACCTTC.

The V call is TRBV29-1, the J call TRBJ2-1; D ambiguous. The CDR3 runs to 16 residues. Germline CDR1 SQVTM, CDR2 ANQGSEA. With 8 bases removed from V and 0 bases from J, the gap between germline ends came to 20 bases. Here the CDR3 DNA reads TGCAGCCTAATAGGAACAGTCACGAGCTCCTACAATGAGCAGTTCTTC. It specifies CSLIGTVTSSYNEQFF.

This clone was detected a few times. The CDR3 is CASSQDYRSPRETQYF. The CDR3 DNA reads as TGTGCCAGCAGCCAAGATTATCGGTCCCCCCGAGAGACCCAGTACTTC. This chain joins TRBV14 and TRBJ2-5; D not resolved. The CDR3 is 16 residues long. Germline values: CDR1 SGHDN, CDR2 FVKESK. Between the trimmed V and J ends, which lost 0 bases and 4 bases, there was a span of 15 bases.

CDR3 bases: TGTGCCAGCAGTCTCGGACTGAATGAAAAACTGTTTTTT. This translates into CASSLGLNEKLFF. The V and J genes are TRBV25-1 and TRBJ1-4; the D is unclear. The V and J ends lost 5 bases and 5 bases respectively, with 9 bases between them. This CDR3 region has 13 residues. The germline CDR1 and CDR2 sequences are MGHDK and SYGVNS.

The gene calls are TRBV25-1 and TRBJ1-3; weak D call: TRBD1 (5 bases). This CDR3 comprises 15 residues. Trimming cost V 3 bases and J 1 base, with 10 bases left between them. Germline V gives CDR1 MGHDK, CDR2 SYGVNS. As DNA, the CDR3 is TGTGCCAGCAGTGATGCGGGGGGATCTGGAAACACCATATATTTT. Its translation is CASSDAGGSGNTIYF.

V gene TRBV29-1 combines with J gene TRBJ2-7; 8 nucleotides align to TRBD1. The CDR3 has 13 amino acids. In germline, CDR1 is SQVTM, CDR2 ANQGSEA. The junction had 5 bases not matched to a gene; V was cut back by 4 bases and J by 3 bases. In DNA, the CDR3 is TGCAGCGTTGGTGGGACAGGAAACTACGAGCAGTACTTC. This sequence encodes CSVGGTGNYEQYF.

The chain carries TRBV7-9 and TRBJ2-1; 8 bases fit TRBD2. Trimming at V came to 4 bases and at J to 8 bases, leaving 7 bases not matched to a gene. Germline CDR1 reads SEHNR; CDR2 reads FQNEAQ (reference sequence). The CDR3 covers 14 residues. The CDR3 is CASSYPAGAYEQFF. CDR3 in DNA: TGTGCCAGCAGCTACCCAGCGGGGGCCTATGAGCAGTTCTTC.

The chain carries TRBV13 and TRBJ2-1; a possible D gene is TRBD2 (6 bases). Trimming cost V 5 bases and J 5 bases, with 19 bases left between them. The CDR3 sequence is 16 residues long. From germline, CDR1 is PRHDT and CDR2 FYEKMQ (reference sequence). The CDR3: CASSPAREWGDNEQFF. In DNA form, the CDR3 reads TGTGCCAGCAGCCCCGCCCGGGAGTGGGGGGACAATGAGCAGTTCTTC.

This chain links TRBV7-2 with TRBJ1-2; D not resolved. The germline V gene has CDR1 SGHTA and CDR2 FQGNSA. Trimming took off 3 bases at V and 4 bases at J, with 9 bases between the two ends. The CDR3 totals 13 residues. The CDR3: CASSFSTPYGYTF. The CDR3 bases are TGTGCCAGCAGCTTCTCGACACCCTATGGCTACACCTTC.